The present T cell receptor (beta chain) was sequenced within a study of shared clonotypes between healthy human individuals. At the level of the study: Donor ages ranged 18 to 49 years: a couple of women, three men.

The method was immunoSEQ multiplex PCR; TCRdb's version includes in-frame clones alone and lacks a portion of them. The data hold over 1.5 million clones, with roughly 98% observed a single time. The ends were cut back, 4 bases at V and 5 bases at J, with 9 bases in the middle. The V gene's germline CDR1 is SQVTM and CDR2 ANQGSEA. The CDR3 contains 11 residues. Adults of Caucasian background living in Nashville, Tennessee made up all donors. As to this clone: The antigen remains unidentified.

Overall study results and limits: In general, naive subsets displayed greater estimated richness than memory subsets did.

Sequenced: naive CD4+ T cells sorted from blood. Subset noted: CD45RA+ positively selected. The TCR comes from a man aged 25-45 years in good health. This sequence joins TRBV29-1 and TRBJ2-7, with a possible D match to TRBD1 (6 bases). This chain's CDR3 is CSVGQANEQYF. Here the CDR3 DNA reads TGCAGCGTTGGACAGGCCAACGAGCAGTACTTC.